This T cell receptor beta chain was found in a study of cytomegalovirus exposure and HLA in healthy donors. Study conclusions and caveats: A later analysis showed HLA-associated TCR beta chains outstripping equally common others in clonal expansion. There were some V segments, including TRBV6-2 and TRBV6-3, excluded as indistinguishable.

The PCR ran on 60 Vbeta and 13 Jbeta primers. The data were produced by immunoSEQ multiplex PCR, yet TCRdb's version contains in-frame clones alone and is incomplete. Among under 200,000 clones listed, approximately 78% were seen once. A remark on this clone: Its antigen is undetermined.

The germline gives CDR1 LNHDA, CDR2 SQIVND (reference sequence). The junction had 2 bases not matched to a gene; V was cut back by 3 bases and J by 3 bases. This CDR3 is built from 15 residues. The TCR comes from a male donor in good health and CMV-seropositive. The J gene is TRBJ1-5, the V gene TRBV19, with 10 bases aligning to TRBD1. The sample consisted of PBMCs. CDR3 bases: TGTGCCAGTAGTATCGGACAGGGGGACAATCAGCCCCAGCATTTT. Its protein is CASSIGQGDNQPQHF.